This is a list of T cell receptor beta chains from one sample in a study of shared clonotypes between healthy human individuals. TCRdb's copy holds only in-frame clones and misses some; the assay was immunoSEQ multiplex PCR. The sample holds some 2,100,000 clones, approximately 96% seen once. The sequenced material came from naive CD4+ T cells sorted from blood. The receptors were gathered from a man aged 18 to 30 in good health. Both conserved end residues are part of each CDR3. A D gene is named only where the DNA matches it firmly. Rows give clone size only sometimes, using once, few, many, or a class for an expanded clone.

.	TRBV25-1	TRBJ2-5	.	TGTGCCAGCAGTGAACATGGACTGGTCCAAGAGACCCAGTACTTC	CASSEHGLVQETQYF
.	TRBV28	TRBJ2-3	TRBD2	TGTGCCAGCAGTTCGGTAGCGGGGGGCAGCACAGATACGCAGTATTTT	CASSSVAGGSTDTQYF
.	TRBV27	TRBJ1-5	TRBD1	TGTGCCAGCAGCCCGGACAGGGTAGATTCTCAGCCCCAGCATTTT	CASSPDRVDSQPQHF
.	TRBV6-1	TRBJ2-1	TRBD1	TGTGCCAGCAGTCGACAGGGATACAATGAGCAGTTCTTC	CASSRQGYNEQFF
.	TRBV27	TRBJ2-2	TRBD1	TGTGCCAGCAGTCGGACAGGGGTTCTTAACACCGGGGAGCTGTTTTTT	CASSRTGVLNTGELFF
.	TRBV5-1	TRBJ1-5	.	TGCGCCAGCAGCTTGGCCACAGGACTCGATCAGCCCCAGCATTTT	CASSLATGLDQPQHF
.	TRBV5-1	TRBJ2-5	TRBD1	TGCGCCAGCAGCCTTGGGACAGGGCGGAGGGAGACCCAGTACTTC	CASSLGTGRRETQYF
.	TRBV6-4	TRBJ2-5	.	TGTGCCAGCAGGACCACCGTCGTCGAGACCCAGTACTTC	CASRTTVVETQYF
.	TRBV5-1	TRBJ2-3	TRBD1	TGCGCCAGCAGCTTGGGACAGGGGTTCACAGATACGCAGTATTTT	CASSLGQGFTDTQYF
.	TRBV29-1	TRBJ1-1	.	TGCAGCGTGAACGAAATGAACACTGAAGCGTTCTTT	CSVNEMNTEAFF
once	TRBV29-1	TRBJ2-3	.	TGCAGCGCCCTCAGGGGAGCCGGCACAGATACGCAGTATTTT	CSALRGAGTDTQYF
once	TRBV29-1	TRBJ1-1	.	TGCAGCGTTCTCAGGCCCCTATCCCGTGAAGCTTTCTTT	CSVLRPLSREAFF
once	TRBV19	TRBJ2-5	TRBD2	TGTGCCAGTAAAACTAGCGGGGGAACACAAGAGACCCAGTACTTC	CASKTSGGTQETQYF
.	TRBV19	TRBJ2-1	TRBD1	TGTGCCAGTAGTATATGGGGACAGTTACGCAATGAGCAGTTCTTC	CASSIWGQLRNEQFF
.	TRBV6-1	TRBJ2-7	TRBD2	TGTGCCAGCAGTCAAGGACTAGCGACCAGCTCCTACGAGCAGTACTTC	CASSQGLATSSYEQYF
.	TRBV6-5	TRBJ1-1	.	TGTGCCAGCAGCTTAGACAGACGACAAGCTTTCTTT	CASSLDRRQAFF
.	TRBV6-5	TRBJ1-1	TRBD1	TGTGCCAGCAATAATGACAGGGGGAGGAACACTGAAGCTTTCTTT	CASNNDRGRNTEAFF
.	TRBV6-6	TRBJ1-3	.	TGTGCCAGCATTCCCCAGCCCGGTGACACCATATATTTT	CASIPQPGDTIYF
once	TRBV5-1	TRBJ1-4	.	TGCGCCAGCAGCTTGGGGCAGGGTGTCGAAAAACTGTTTTTT	CASSLGQGVEKLFF
.	TRBV6-5	TRBJ2-7	TRBD1	TGTGCCAGCAGTTACAGGGACAGGGGAATCTACGAGCAGTACTTC	CASSYRDRGIYEQYF
.	TRBV30	TRBJ1-2	.	TGTGCCTGGAGTGTAGCGGACCGTAGCTACACCTTC	CAWSVADRSYTF
.	TRBV7-9	TRBJ2-1	.	TGTGCCAGCAGCCCCCGACTAGTTGGAGTTTCCTACAATGAGCAGTTCTTC	CASSPRLVGVSYNEQFF
.	TRBV7-9	TRBJ1-2	TRBD1	TGTGCCAGCAGCCCTCGGGACAGGCTGTATGGCTACACCTTC	CASSPRDRLYGYTF
.	TRBV30	TRBJ1-2	.	TGTGCCTGGGGCAGGGCCTATGGCTACACCTTC	CAWGRAYGYTF
once	TRBV30	TRBJ1-4	.	TGTGCCTGGAGTGTTGGCCATGGGACTAATGAAAAACTGTTTTTT	CAWSVGHGTNEKLFF
.	TRBV6-5	TRBJ2-7	.	TGTGCCAGCAGTCCCTCAAATAACTACTACGAGCAGTACTTC	CASSPSNNYYEQYF
.	TRBV5-4	TRBJ2-3	.	TGTGCCAGCAGCAGCGGAGGGAGCACAGATACGCAGTATTTT	CASSSGGSTDTQYF
.	TRBV10-3	TRBJ1-1	.	TGTGCCATCAGGGGCAGGGAGGGAAACACTGAAGCTTTCTTT	CAIRGREGNTEAFF
.	TRBV6-5	TRBJ2-3	.	TGTGCCAGCACCAACGGAGGTGGGAACACAGATACGCAGTATTTT	CASTNGGGNTDTQYF
.	TRBV7-2	TRBJ2-3	TRBD1	TGTGCCAGCAGGCCTGACAGGGGAATTTGGGATACGCAGTATTTT	CASRPDRGIWDTQYF
once	TRBV30	TRBJ1-6	.	TGTGCCTGGAGCCCAGGGCGATCAAGCTCCTATAATTCACCCCTCCACTTT	CAWSPGRSSSYNSPLHF
.	TRBV2	TRBJ2-2	.	TGTGCCAGCAGTGCACAGGGCGAGGTCGGGGAGCTGTTTTTT	CASSAQGEVGELFF
once	TRBV5-1	TRBJ2-5	TRBD1	TGCGCCAGCAGCCTCGGGGACAGGGTAGAGACCCAGTACTTC	CASSLGDRVETQYF
.	TRBV30	TRBJ2-7	.	TGTGCCTGGAGTGTTAACTCCGGGTACGAGCAGTACTTC	CAWSVNSGYEQYF